One sample yielded the 21 T cell receptor beta chains listed below, sequenced in a study of T cell repertoires in cytomegalovirus infection. MiXCR, applied by TCRdb to the reads, yields one record per CDR3 protein. The profile covers about 46,000 distinct CDR3 sequences, with roughly 18% appearing a single time and roughly 50% taken by the ten largest. These receptors have no identified antigens. The sequences come from CD8+ T cells from cultured PBMCs, collected from culture after CMV antigen stimulation. Receptor source: a human donor in good health (CMV status not recorded). Some clones in this sample may be carry-over from other donors' samples.

V and J are TRBV29-1 and TRBJ1-1; weak D call: TRBD1 (5 bases). This CDR3 contains 14 residues. The germline CDR1 and CDR2 sequences are SQVTM and ANQGSEA. V was cut by 4 bases and J by 3 bases, with 15 bases left in between. CDR3 protein: CSVGPGSLDTEAFF. The CDR3 DNA is TGCAGCGTTGGGCCAGGGAGCTTGGACACTGAAGCTTTCTTT.

This clonotype was counted a few times. The chain recombines TRBV19 with TRBJ2-2, with a weak D call TRBD1 (6 bases). Trimming stripped 10 bases from V and 1 base from J, with 10 bases between. CDR1 LNHDA and CDR2 SQIVND come from the germline V gene (reference sequence). The CDR3 is 13 amino acids. CDR3 sequence (DNA): TGTGCCATCCGGGACAAGAACACCGGGGAGCTGTTTTTT. Protein: CAIRDKNTGELFF.

This chain uses TRBV20-1 with TRBJ2-1; TRBD2 matches at 10 bases. V lost 3 bases and J lost 10; bases outside the gene matches: 9. The germline V gene encodes CDR1 DFQATT and CDR2 SNEGSKA (reference sequence). The CDR3 spans 14 residues. In DNA, the CDR3 is TGCAGTGCTAGGACTAGCGGGCGGGGGGGGGAGCAGTTCTTC. Its translation: CSARTSGRGGEQFF.

This clonotype was observed a handful of times. The chain has TRBV20-1 and TRBJ2-7; D call uncertain. The CDR3 length is 10 residues. Trimming took off 1 base at V and 6 bases at J, with 4 bases between the two ends. In germline, CDR1 is DFQATT, CDR2 SNEGSKA (reference sequence). The CDR3 region has the DNA TGCAGTGCTAGAGGGGGCGAGCAGTACTTC. Protein product: CSARGGEQYF.

This clonotype was picked up a small number of times. The V gene is TRBV30, the J gene TRBJ1-3, with TRBD1 matching over 7 bases. V lost 4 bases to trimming and J lost 0 bases; unmatched junction nucleotides: 3. This CDR3 has 14 amino acids. CDR1 is GTSNPN and CDR2 is SVGIG in the germline V gene (reference sequence). CDR3 residues: CAWTQGVSGNTIYF. CDR3 DNA sequence: TGTGCCTGGACGCAGGGGGTCTCTGGAAACACCATATATTTT.

This clonotype has a count of ten or more. This rearrangement joins TRBV11-2 to TRBJ1-1, with D perhaps TRBD1 (5 bases). Germline assignment: CDR1 SGHAT and CDR2 FQNNGV. This CDR3 is 16 amino acids long. V was shortened by 2 bases and J by 4 bases, with 17 bases between the two germline ends. The CDR3 DNA is TGTGCCAGCAGCTTATTGGTGGGGGGTCGTGTCACTGAAGCTTTCTTT. This encodes CASSLLVGGRVTEAFF.

The chain joins TRBV20-1 to TRBJ2-7, with 10 bases lining up with TRBD1. The V gene's germline CDR1 is DFQATT and CDR2 SNEGSKA (reference sequence). The CDR3 has 14 amino acids. The trim removed 1 base at V and 3 bases at J, leaving 3 bases unmatched. CDR3 protein: CSARAWDRGYEQYF. The CDR3 nucleotides are TGCAGTGCTAGAGCTTGGGACAGGGGCTACGAGCAGTACTTC.

This clonotype was picked up one time. The CDR3 does not end in the conserved phenylalanine or tryptophan, so this is likely a read error. This chain connects TRBV7-6 to TRBJ1-1; D not resolved. The CDR3 length is 15 residues. Trimming cost V 5 bases and J 3 bases, with 16 bases left between them. Germline CDR1 reads SGHVS; CDR2 reads FNYEAQ. CDR3 sequence: CASSHPRTGDTEAFL. For the CDR3, the DNA is TGTGCCAGCAGCCACCCGAGGACGGGTGACACTGAAGCTTTCTTA.

The J gene is TRBJ2-1, the V gene TRBV29-1; D is uncertain. The CDR3 covers 16 residues. Trimming cost V 3 bases and J 4 bases, with 19 bases left between them. Germline CDR1 is SQVTM and CDR2 is ANQGSEA. The CDR3 reads CSVEDPDSRHYNEQFF. DNA for the CDR3: TGCAGCGTTGAGGATCCCGACTCACGCCATTACAATGAGCAGTTCTTC.

This clonotype occurred many times. The V and J genes are TRBV4-3 and TRBJ2-2; D is unresolved. Trimming took 5 bases from V and 4 from J, leaving 17 bases between them. The CDR3 extends over 16 amino acids. The germline CDR1 and CDR2 sequences are LGHNA and YSLEER. The CDR3 region is CASSSTGALGTGELFF. CDR3 bases: TGCGCCAGCAGCAGTACCGGTGCTTTGGGCACCGGGGAGCTGTTTTTT.

This clonotype was seen only a few times. J is TRBJ2-5 and V is TRBV19, with 10 bases matching TRBD1. V dropped 6 bases and J dropped 0; count of bases not matched to a gene: 7. The CDR3 is made up of 16 amino acids. Looked up from germline, CDR1 is LNHDA and CDR2 is SQIVND (reference sequence). Here the CDR3 reads CASRPRTGGNQETQYF. DNA of the CDR3: TGTGCCAGTAGACCCAGGACAGGGGGAAACCAAGAGACCCAGTACTTC.

This chain connects TRBV6-5 to TRBJ1-4; 9 bases match TRBD1. Germline V gives CDR1 MNHEY, CDR2 SVGAGI. The CDR3 has 14 amino acids. Unmatched junction bases numbered 8, after V lost 6 bases and J lost 9 bases. The CDR3 sequence is CASSSGTGPKKLFF. The CDR3 region has the DNA TGTGCCAGCAGCTCCGGGACAGGGCCGAAAAAACTGTTTTTT.

This clonotype was picked up many times. J is TRBJ1-1 and V is TRBV7-2; perhaps TRBD1 as D (6 bases). The germline CDR1 and CDR2 sequences are SGHTA and FQGNSA. Trimming took 3 bases from V and 4 from J, leaving 9 bases between them. There are 13 residues in the CDR3. The CDR3 sequence is CASSFVGATEAFF. CDR3 sequence (DNA): TGTGCCAGCAGCTTCGTGGGGGCCACTGAAGCTTTCTTT.

Notes on this clonotype: The junction departs from the called germline gene at one end, perhaps through a read error. This chain links TRBV2 with TRBJ2-3, with TRBD2 matching over 7 bases. The germline gives CDR1 SNHLY, CDR2 FYNNEI. The CDR3 contains 15 residues. CDR3 region: CVSSETGGFPDTQYF. CDR3 DNA sequence: TGTGTCAGCAGTGAAACGGGGGGTTTCCCAGATACGCAGTATTTT.

The chain couples TRBV4-2 to TRBJ2-5; 10 positions match TRBD1. The CDR3 spans 18 residues. The junction had 11 bases not matched to a gene; V was cut back by 0 bases and J by 4 bases. Per germline, CDR1 LGHNA and CDR2 YNFKEQ. The CDR3 protein is CASSQEPGDRGPGETQYF. CDR3 coding DNA: TGTGCCAGCAGCCAAGAGCCGGGCGACAGGGGGCCGGGAGAGACCCAGTACTTC.

This rearrangement joins TRBV5-6 to TRBJ1-2; D is unclear. From germline, CDR1 is SGHDT and CDR2 YYEEEE. This CDR3 is 14 amino acids long. Trimming left V 4 bases short and J 3 bases short, with 13 bases between. The CDR3 coding sequence is TGTGCCAGCAGCATACAGCTTTCTCACTATGGCTACACCTTC. It encodes CASSIQLSHYGYTF.

The chain carries TRBV4-3 and TRBJ2-1; 8 bases line up with TRBD2. The CDR3 is made up of 15 amino acids. Looked up from germline, CDR1 is LGHNA and CDR2 is YSLEER. The V gene end was trimmed by 0 bases and the J gene end by 8 bases; junction bases not matched to a gene: 6. This CDR3 is CASSQDSGSSDEQFF. The CDR3 DNA sequence: TGCGCCAGCAGCCAAGACAGCGGGAGCTCCGATGAGCAGTTCTTC.

The sample holds a few counts of this clonotype. This chain joins TRBV6-1 and TRBJ1-1, with D uncertain. Germline values: CDR1 MNHNS, CDR2 SASEGT. The CDR3 has 11 residues. The V end lost 7 bases, the J end lost 10 bases, and 13 bases lay between the germline ends. DNA for the CDR3: TGTGCCAGCATGGGAAGCCCAGGAGCTTTCTTT. Translation gives CASMGSPGAFF.

This clonotype was observed a few times. The rearrangement links TRBV27 to TRBJ2-7; no clear D. The V end lost 3 bases, the J end lost 6 bases, and 12 bases lay between the germline ends. This CDR3 comprises 13 residues. Germline loops: CDR1 MNHEY, CDR2 SMNVEV (reference sequence). This CDR3 is CASSFNSEVEQYF. The CDR3 DNA is TGTGCCAGCAGTTTCAACTCCGAAGTCGAGCAGTACTTC.

This rearrangement joins TRBV2 to TRBJ2-7; TRBD2 aligns across 14 bases. The CDR3 has 16 amino acids. V shed 1 base, J shed 3 bases, and the junction held 2 bases outside the gene matches. Germline assignment: CDR1 SNHLY and CDR2 FYNNEI. The CDR3 region has the DNA TGTGCCAGCAGTGAAGGACTAGCGGGGGGGTACTACGAGCAGTACTTC. Amino acid sequence: CASSEGLAGGYYEQYF. Complete variable domain (other parts from reference TRBV2 and TRBJ2-7): EPEVTQTPSHQVTQMGQEVILRCVPISNHLYFYWYRQILGQKVEFLVSFYNNEISEKSEIFDDQFSVERPDGSNFTLKIRSTKLEDSAMYFCASSEGLAGGYYEQYFGPGTRLTVT.

The genes are TRBV7-6 and TRBJ2-7; no reliable D call. The CDR3 runs 10 residues. The V gene's germline CDR1 is SGHVS and CDR2 FNYEAQ. Trimming left V 2 bases short and J 5 bases short, with 1 base between. For the CDR3, the DNA is TGTGCCAGCAGCTTACACGAGCAGTACTTC. Amino acid sequence: CASSLHEQYF.